This T cell receptor (beta chain) is drawn from a study of shared clonotypes between healthy human individuals. Assay: immunoSEQ multiplex PCR; the TCRdb copy retains only in-frame clones and omits some. In the table there are roughly 2.5 million clones, roughly nine tenths of which are singletons. The CDR3 runs to 13 residues. V was pared by 9 bases and J by 7 bases, with 16 bases between. Germline CDR1 and CDR2: MNHNY and SVGAGI (reference sequence). This clone was found once. The chain is built from TRBV6-6 and TRBJ2-4; possible D gene TRBD1, 5 bases. The specimen was naive CD4+ T cells sorted from blood. Subset reported: CD45RA+ positively selected. The receptor's source is a man between 18 and 35 years old in good health. This CDR3 reads CASVQGSQNIQYF. CDR3 bases: TGTGCCAGTGTCCAGGGATCGCAGAACATTCAGTACTTC.